The sequence of this T cell receptor (beta chain) was determined in a study of blood T cells in healthy people across ages. Next came a second PCR, run for about 6 to 12 cycles, which used a sample-barcoded 5' primer along with a J-beta primer mix. Every sample produced at least 3 million CDR3-containing paired-end reads. Using its own MiXCR run on the 5' RACE reads, TCRdb lists one record per CDR3 protein. The data hold around 1,000,000 distinct CDR3 sequences, with approximately 25% observed a single time. The V and J ends lost 6 bases and 1 base respectively, with 7 bases between them. The length of the CDR3 is 12 residues. Germline CDR1 MNHEY, CDR2 SVGEGT. The data also belong to a second study, concerning T cells of mothers and their children. As that report states: Samples were provided by three healthy Caucasian mothers and their six children. During the second PCR, the M1S primer introduced sample barcodes along with 2-4 random nucleotides. Every mother supplied over 8 million TCR beta CDR3 reads and every child 2.5 million to 3.5 million.

This chain connects TRBV6-2 or TRBV6-3 to TRBJ2-7, with D unclear. The clonotype comes from a girl aged 2-10 years in good health. The sample comprised blood. CDR3 nucleotides: TGTGCCAGCAGCCGTGCATCCTACGAGCAGTACTTC. Encoded protein: CASSRASYEQYF.